This T cell receptor beta chain was found in a study of T cell changes during pregnancy in multiple sclerosis. This clone appeared a single time. The CDR3 is made up of 18 amino acids. The junction had 8 bases not matched to a gene; V was cut back by 1 base and J by 1 base. Germline V lookup: CDR1 SGHVS, CDR2 FQNEAQ. TCRdb's table, derived via immunoSEQ multiplex PCR, lists solely in-frame clones and lacks some. The sample records around 73,000 clones, about 92% being singletons. V gene TRBV7-8 combines with J gene TRBJ2-7, with 12 bases fitting TRBD2. The sequenced sample was peripheral blood, obtained in the third trimester of pregnancy. The TCR sequence derives from a female donor in good health, enrolled as a control in a pregnancy study. CDR3 in amino acids: CASSLGTSGRPSSYEQYF. CDR3 sequence (DNA): TGTGCCAGCAGCTTAGGAACTAGCGGGAGGCCCTCTTCCTACGAGCAGTACTTC.